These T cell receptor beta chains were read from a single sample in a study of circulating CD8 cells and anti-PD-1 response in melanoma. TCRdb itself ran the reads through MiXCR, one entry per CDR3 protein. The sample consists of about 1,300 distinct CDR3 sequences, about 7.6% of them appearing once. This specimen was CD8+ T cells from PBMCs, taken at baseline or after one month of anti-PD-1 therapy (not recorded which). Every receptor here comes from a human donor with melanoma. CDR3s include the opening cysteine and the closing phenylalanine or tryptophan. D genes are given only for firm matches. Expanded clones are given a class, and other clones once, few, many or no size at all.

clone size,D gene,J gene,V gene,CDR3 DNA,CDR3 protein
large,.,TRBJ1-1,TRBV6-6,TGTGCCAGCAGTTACCAGACAATGAACACTGAAGCTTTCTTT,CASSYQTMNTEAFF
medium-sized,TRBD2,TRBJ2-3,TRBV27,TGTGCCAGCAGTTTATGGGCGGGGGGGTCCACAGATACGCAGTATTTT,CASSLWAGGSTDTQYF
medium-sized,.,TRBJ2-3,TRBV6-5,TGTGCCAGCAGTTACTATTTGACAGATACGCAGTATTTT,CASSYYLTDTQYF
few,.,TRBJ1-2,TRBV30,TGTGCCTGGAGTGTAATGGGTCTTACTAACTATGGCTACACCTTC,CAWSVMGLTNYGYTF
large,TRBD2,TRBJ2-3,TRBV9,TGTGCCAGCAGCACAGGACTAGCGGGGGGCCTTCAGGCAGATACGCAGTATTTT,CASSTGLAGGLQADTQYF
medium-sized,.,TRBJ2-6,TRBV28,TGTGCCAGCAGTTTTGCCGGGGCCAACGTCCTGACTTTC,CASSFAGANVLTF
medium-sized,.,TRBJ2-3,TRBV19,TGTGCCAGTAGTATCGGTACAGGGAGCACAGATACGCAGTATTTT,CASSIGTGSTDTQYF
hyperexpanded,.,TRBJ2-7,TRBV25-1,TGTGCCAGCAGTGAATCGGACAGTTCATACGAGCAGTACTTC,CASSESDSSYEQYF
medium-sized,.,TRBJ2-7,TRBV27,TGTGCCAGCAGTTTTTTGGGTGACGAGCAGTACTTC,CASSFLGDEQYF
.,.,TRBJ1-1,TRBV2,TGTACCAGCAATGAAGGGCCCACCCTGGGGGACACTGAAGCTTTCTTT,CTSNEGPTLGDTEAFF
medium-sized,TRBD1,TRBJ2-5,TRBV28,TGTGCCAGCAGTTCATTACGTGGACAGGGTAAAGAGACCCAGTACTTC,CASSSLRGQGKETQYF
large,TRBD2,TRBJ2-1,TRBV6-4,TGTGCCAGCAGTGAGGCTAGCGGGGGGGATAGCCTGTTCTTC,CASSEASGGDSLFF
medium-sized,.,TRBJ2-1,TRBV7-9,TGTGCCAGCAGCTTAGCGGGATGGGGAGATGAGCAGTTCTTC,CASSLAGWGDEQFF
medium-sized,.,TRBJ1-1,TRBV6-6,TGTGCCAGCAGTTACTCGGACCTGGTCGGGGCTTTCTTT,CASSYSDLVGAFF
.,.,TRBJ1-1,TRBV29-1,TGCAGCGTTTTGGCGGGGCAGAACACTGAAGCTTTCTTT,CSVLAGQNTEAFF
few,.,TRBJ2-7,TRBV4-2,TGTGCCAGCAGCCCCGGGGGCTACGAGCAGTACTTC,CASSPGGYEQYF
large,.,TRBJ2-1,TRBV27,TGTGCCAGCAGTTTGCTGGGCCCAGATGAGCAGTTCTTC,CASSLLGPDEQFF
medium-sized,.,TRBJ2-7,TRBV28,TGTGCCAGCAGTTCGACCCGGGACACATACACCTACGAGCAGTACTTC,CASSSTRDTYTYEQYF
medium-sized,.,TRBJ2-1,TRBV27,TGTGCCAGCAGTTTATCGGTAGGGTACAATGAGCAGTTCTTC,CASSLSVGYNEQFF
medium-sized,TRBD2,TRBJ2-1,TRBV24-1,TGTGCCACCAGTGACCAAAACCCCGGACTAGCGGGAGCTGATGAGCAGTTCTTC,CATSDQNPGLAGADEQFF
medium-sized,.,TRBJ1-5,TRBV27,TGTGCCAGCAGTTTTCGGGACGGCAATCAGCCCCAGCATTTT,CASSFRDGNQPQHF
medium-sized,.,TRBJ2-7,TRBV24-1,TGTGCCACCAGTCCAGGGTGGTCCTACGAGCAGTACTTC,CATSPGWSYEQYF
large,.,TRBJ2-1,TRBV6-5,TGTGCCAGCAGTTACTCTAATCAGGGGATCAACAATGAGCAGTTCTTC,CASSYSNQGINNEQFF
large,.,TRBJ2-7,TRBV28,TGTGCCAGCAGTTCAATTGGCGAGCAGTACTTC,CASSSIGEQYF
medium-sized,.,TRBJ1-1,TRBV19,TGTGCCAGTAGTATAGATCTTAGTAACACTGAAGCTTTCTTT,CASSIDLSNTEAFF
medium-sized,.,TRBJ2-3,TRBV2,TGTGCCAGCAGCGCACCAGGCAGCACAGATACGCAGTATTTT,CASSAPGSTDTQYF
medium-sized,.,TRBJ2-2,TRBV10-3,TGTGCCATCAGTGCGGTTCAGGGTATGAACACCGGGGAGCTGTTTTTT,CAISAVQGMNTGELFF
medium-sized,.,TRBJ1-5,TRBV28,TGTGCCAGCAGTTTTAACGCTTATAGCAATCAGCCCCAGCATTTT,CASSFNAYSNQPQHF
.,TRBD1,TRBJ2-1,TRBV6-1,TGTGCCTGGGGACAGGGAATAACTGATGAGCAGTTCTTC,CAWGQGITDEQFF
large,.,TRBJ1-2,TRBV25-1,TGTGCCAGCAGTGATCAGGGCGATGGCTACACCTTC,CASSDQGDGYTF
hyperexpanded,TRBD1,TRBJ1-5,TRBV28,TGTGCCAGCTCCGGGACAGGGAACAATCAGCCCCAGCATTTT,CASSGTGNNQPQHF
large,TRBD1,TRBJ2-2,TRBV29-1,TGCAGCGTTGTTGGGACAGGGCCCGGGGAGCTGTTTTTT,CSVVGTGPGELFF
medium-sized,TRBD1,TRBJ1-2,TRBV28,TGTGCCAGCAGTCATACCGTCCGACAGGGACATCTAGGAGGCTATGGCTACACCTTC,CASSHTVRQGHLGGYGYTF
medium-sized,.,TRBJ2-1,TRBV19,TGTGCCAGTAGTATCGATCACAATGAGCAGTTCTTC,CASSIDHNEQFF
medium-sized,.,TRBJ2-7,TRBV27,TGTGCCAGCAGTTTAGGATACAACTCCTACGAGCAGTACTTC,CASSLGYNSYEQYF
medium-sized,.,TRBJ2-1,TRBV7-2,TGTGCCAGCAGCTTCAGCAATGAGCAGTTCTTC,CASSFSNEQFF
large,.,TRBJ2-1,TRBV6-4,TGTGCCAGCAGTGAAGGGGACAACAATGAGCAGTTCTTC,CASSEGDNNEQFF
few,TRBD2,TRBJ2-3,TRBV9,TGTGCCAGCAGCGTAGGAAGCGGGGACACAGATACGCAGTATTTT,CASSVGSGDTDTQYF
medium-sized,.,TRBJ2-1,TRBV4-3,TGCGCCAGCAGCCAAGTAGACGAGGGACTTTACAATGAGCAGTTCTTC,CASSQVDEGLYNEQFF
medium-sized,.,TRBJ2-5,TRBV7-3,TGTGCCAGCAGCCCCCAGGGCTCGGAGACCCAGTACTTC,CASSPQGSETQYF
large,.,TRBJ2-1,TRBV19,TGTGCCAGTAGTATAGACGGAGGCTACAATGAGCAGTTCTTC,CASSIDGGYNEQFF
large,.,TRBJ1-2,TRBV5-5,TGTGCCAGCAGCTTGGCCCACAGGGACGCCCCTGAGGTCTATGGCTACACCTTC,CASSLAHRDAPEVYGYTF